This TCR beta chain was profiled in a study of cytomegalovirus exposure and HLA in healthy donors. Regarding the study as a whole: An apparent linkage of common viral pathogens to several of the most significant clusters emerged in a later analysis. A later analysis linked a missense variant in DCLRE1C to the trimming of TCR beta V and J genes.

The V gene lost 4 bases and the J gene lost 0 bases, with 13 bases spanning the gap. This CDR3 spans 16 amino acids. The V gene's germline CDR1 is KGHSH and CDR2 LQKENI. The PCR employed 60 Vbeta primers together with 13 Jbeta primers. The data were produced by immunoSEQ multiplex PCR, yet TCRdb's version contains in-frame clones alone and is incomplete. The table lists about 110,000 clones, 76% of them singletons. Comments on this clone: As yet, its antigen is unknown.

The rearrangement uses TRBV18 and TRBJ1-3; possibly TRBD1 for D (5 bases). This TCR derives from a man aged 18 to 35 in good health and CMV-seronegative. The sequenced material came from PBMCs. Here the CDR3 reads CASSLDRKPSGNTIYF. The CDR3 region has the DNA TGTGCCAGCTCACTTGACAGAAAACCCTCTGGAAACACCATATATTTT.